A single sample is the source of the 18 T cell receptor beta chains below, sequenced in a study of CD8 T cell repertoires and HIV-1 epitope variants. These receptors' antigens are unknown. Measured with immunoSEQ multiplex PCR; TCRdb has only the in-frame clones, and not every one. The repertoire holds roughly 1,900 clones, with over 65% as singletons. The sequencing input was cultured CD8+ T cells derived from PBMCs. These receptors all come from a male donor with HIV.

As for this clone: The junction and the germline gene differ at one end; a read error may be behind it. V and J are TRBV4-2 and TRBJ2-7; 9 nucleotides match TRBD1. The CDR3 consists of 18 residues. From germline, CDR1 is LGHNA and CDR2 YNFKEQ. The CDR3 sequence: CASSHLGTGTGSSNEQYF. The DNA for the CDR3 is TGTGCCAGCAGCCACCTTGGGACCGGGACAGGGAGCTCCAACGAGCAGTACTTC.

V gene TRBV7-3 combines with J gene TRBJ1-2; no clear D. The CDR3 runs to 14 residues. Trimming removed 1 base at V and 4 bases at J, with 10 bases between. Germline assignment: CDR1 SGHTA and CDR2 FQGTGA. CDR3 DNA: TGTGCCAGCAGCTTAAGCGAAAACAGCTATGGCTACACCTTC. As protein: CASSLSENSYGYTF.

This chain links TRBV6-6 with TRBJ2-7; 11 bases agree with TRBD1. CDR3 length equals 14 residues. CDR1 is MNHNY, CDR2 SVGAGI, per germline (reference sequence). J lost 2 bases, V lost 5 bases, and 2 bases had no gene match. The chain's CDR3 is CASSPDRGPYEQYF. The CDR3 DNA is TGTGCCAGCAGTCCGGACAGGGGGCCCTACGAGCAGTACTTC.

The chain couples TRBV4-3 to TRBJ1-2, with D unclear. The germline V gene encodes CDR1 LGHNA and CDR2 YSLEER. Trimming took 0 bases from V and 0 from J, leaving 8 bases between them. The CDR3 length is 15 residues. CDR3 sequence reads: CASSQELGSNYGYTF. CDR3 coding DNA: TGCGCCAGCAGCCAAGAGCTCGGATCTAACTATGGCTACACCTTC.

The chain combines TRBV6-5 with TRBJ1-2, with a possible D match to TRBD1 (6 bases). V was trimmed by 3 bases and J by 6 bases, leaving 11 bases between them. The CDR3 length is 13 residues. CDR1 and CDR2 (germline): MNHEY, SVGAGI. CDR3 residues: CASSYLGADGYTF. The CDR3 bases are TGTGCCAGCAGTTATTTGGGGGCCGATGGCTACACCTTC.

The chain's CDR3 is CASSSDSYEQYF. CDR3 sequence (DNA): TGTGCCAGCAGTTCAGACTCCTACGAGCAGTACTTC. The V call is TRBV28, the J call TRBJ2-7; D call uncertain. V was shortened by 4 bases and J by 0 bases, with 4 bases between the two germline ends. This CDR3 region has 12 residues. Germline assignment: CDR1 MDHEN and CDR2 SYDVKM.

By share, this clone counts as hyperexpanded. V is TRBV27 and J is TRBJ2-1; 7 positions agree with TRBD1. The germline V gene has CDR1 MNHEY and CDR2 SMNVEV (reference sequence). The CDR3 is 16 amino acids. The junction had 3 bases not matched to a gene; V was cut back by 0 bases and J by 1 base. The CDR3 protein is CASSLSQGISYNEQFF. DNA for the CDR3: TGTGCCAGCAGTTTATCACAGGGGATATCCTACAATGAGCAGTTCTTC.

V is TRBV27 and J is TRBJ2-3; D is perhaps TRBD2 (5 bases). Germline V gene sequence: CDR1 MNHEY, CDR2 SMNVEV (reference sequence). CDR3 length: 15 residues. The V end lost 0 bases, the J end lost 6 bases, and 13 bases lay between the germline ends. The DNA for the CDR3 is TGTGCCAGCAGTTTATCCTCAGCCCGAGGGGATACGCAGTATTTT. It specifies CASSLSSARGDTQYF.

This clone came up a few times. Its ends do not fully match the called genes, so a read error is possible. The genes are TRBV5-6 and TRBJ1-2, with TRBD1 matching 10 bases. This CDR3 region has 14 residues. Germline assignment: CDR1 SGHDT and CDR2 YYEEEE. The CDR3 protein is CASSDPGTGVLGAF. The CDR3 nucleotides are TGTGCCAGCAGCGATCCCGGGACAGGGGTCCTCGGTGCCTTC.

The chain uses TRBV11-2 and TRBJ2-7, with no clear D. The germline V gene has CDR1 SGHAT and CDR2 FQNNGV. CDR3 length equals 11 residues. V dropped 5 bases and J dropped 1 base, with 3 bases sitting between them. In DNA form, the CDR3 reads TGTGCCAGCAGCGCTTCCTACGAGCAGTACTTC. It is translated as CASSASYEQYF.

This sequence joins TRBV9 and TRBJ2-3; 8 nucleotides agree with TRBD2. Trimming took 0 bases from V and 1 from J; bases not matched to a gene: 10. CDR1 is SGDLS, CDR2 YYNGEE, per germline. The CDR3 contains 18 residues. CDR3 residues: CASSVGWAGGEGTDTQYF. The CDR3 DNA sequence: TGTGCCAGCAGCGTAGGTTGGGCGGGAGGAGAAGGCACAGATACGCAGTATTTT.

This clone appeared a single time. The chain carries TRBV7-3 and TRBJ2-1; tentatively, D is TRBD1 (5 bases). Germline assignment: CDR1 SGHTA and CDR2 FQGTGA. V lost 6 bases and J lost 0, with 12 bases in between. The CDR3 length is 15 residues. CDR3 in amino acids: CASSWRQSSYNEQFF. The CDR3 coding sequence is TGTGCCAGCAGTTGGAGACAGAGCTCCTACAATGAGCAGTTCTTC.

This chain joins TRBV6-1 and TRBJ2-7; 10 bases map to TRBD2. The CDR3 spans 15 residues. V trimming: 1 base; J trimming: 2 bases; junction bases outside the gene matches: 2. Germline CDR1 is MNHNS and CDR2 is SASEGT. CDR3: CASSEESGGAYEQYF. The CDR3, as DNA: TGTGCCAGCAGTGAAGAAAGCGGGGGGGCCTACGAGCAGTACTTC.

This chain links TRBV6-5 with TRBJ2-6; 8 bases match TRBD1. The CDR3 sequence is 16 residues long. V lost 2 bases to trimming and J lost 0 bases; unmatched junction nucleotides: 0. Germline lookup yields CDR1 MNHEY and CDR2 SVGAGI. The CDR3 spells CASSYTGGSGANVLTF. The CDR3 nucleotides are TGTGCCAGCAGTTACACAGGGGGCTCTGGGGCCAACGTCCTGACTTTC.

A few counts support this clone. This chain uses TRBV28 with TRBJ1-2, with D unclear. Germline CDR1 and CDR2: MDHEN and SYDVKM. Deletions cut 4 bases from V and 7 bases from J, with 4 bases between. This CDR3 has 10 residues. CDR3 loop: CASSSSGYTF. The CDR3 DNA follows: TGTGCCAGCAGTTCGTCTGGCTACACCTTC.

This chain connects TRBV28 to TRBJ2-7; maybe TRBD1 (6 bases). The length of the CDR3 is 13 residues. Per the germline V gene, CDR1 is MDHEN and CDR2 is SYDVKM. V was trimmed by 4 bases and J by 4 bases, leaving 11 bases between them. CDR3 sequence (DNA): TGTGCCAGCAGTTGGGGGCAATCATACGAGCAGTACTTC. This codes for CASSWGQSYEQYF.

This rearrangement joins TRBV6-1 to TRBJ2-1; maybe TRBD1 (6 bases). V lost 2 bases and J 8 bases, leaving 13 bases between the germline ends. Germline V gene data show CDR1 as MNHNS and CDR2 as SASEGT. The CDR3 is 14 residues long. The CDR3 DNA follows: TGTGCCAGCAGTGAAACAGGGTCCCACCATGAGCAGTTCTTC. Translating it yields CASSETGSHHEQFF.

The chain couples TRBV30 to TRBJ2-3; 12 nucleotides align to TRBD2. The germline V gene has CDR1 GTSNPN and CDR2 SVGIG (reference sequence). CDR3 size: 17 residues. The trim removed 1 base at V and 1 base at J, leaving 6 bases unmatched. The CDR3 coding sequence is TGTGCCTGGAGTGCGACTAGCGGGGGAAGTGGCACAGATACGCAGTATTTT. Protein product: CAWSATSGGSGTDTQYF.